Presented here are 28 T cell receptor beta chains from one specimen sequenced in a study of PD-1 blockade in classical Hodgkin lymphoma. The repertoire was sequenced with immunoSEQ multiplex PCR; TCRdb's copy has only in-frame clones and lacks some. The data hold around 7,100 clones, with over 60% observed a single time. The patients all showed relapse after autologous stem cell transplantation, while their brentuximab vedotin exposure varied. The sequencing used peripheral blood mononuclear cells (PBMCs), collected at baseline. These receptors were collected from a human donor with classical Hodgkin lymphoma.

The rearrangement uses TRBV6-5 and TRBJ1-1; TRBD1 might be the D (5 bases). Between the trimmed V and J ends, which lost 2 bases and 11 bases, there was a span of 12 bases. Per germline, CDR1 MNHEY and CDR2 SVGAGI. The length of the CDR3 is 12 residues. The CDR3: CASSYGGVEAFF. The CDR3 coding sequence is TGTGCCAGCAGTTACGGGGGGGTAGAGGCTTTCTTT.

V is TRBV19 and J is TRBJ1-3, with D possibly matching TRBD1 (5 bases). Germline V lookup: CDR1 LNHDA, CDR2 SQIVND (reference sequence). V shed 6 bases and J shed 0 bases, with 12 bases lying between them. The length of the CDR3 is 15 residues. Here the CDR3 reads CASSPDRSSGNTIYF. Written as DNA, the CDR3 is TGTGCCAGTAGCCCCGACAGAAGCTCTGGAAACACCATATATTTT. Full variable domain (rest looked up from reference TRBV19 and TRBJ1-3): DGGITQSPKYLFRKEGQNVTLSCEQNLNHDAMYWYRQDPGQGLRLIYYSQIVNDFQKGDIAEGYSVSREKKESFPLTVTSAQKNPTAFYLCASSPDRSSGNTIYFGEGSWLTVV.

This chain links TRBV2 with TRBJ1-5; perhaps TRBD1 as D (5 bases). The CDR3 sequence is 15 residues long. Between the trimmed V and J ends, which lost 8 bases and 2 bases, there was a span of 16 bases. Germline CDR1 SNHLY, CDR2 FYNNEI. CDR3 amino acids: CASRRDSLGNQPQHF. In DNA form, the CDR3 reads TGTGCCAGCCGCAGAGACAGCCTTGGCAATCAGCCCCAGCATTTT. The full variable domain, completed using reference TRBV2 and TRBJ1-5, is EPEVTQTPSHQVTQMGQEVILRCVPISNHLYFYWYRQILGQKVEFLVSFYNNEISEKSEIFDDQFSVERPDGSNFTLKIRSTKLEDSAMYFCASRRDSLGNQPQHFGDGTRLSIL.

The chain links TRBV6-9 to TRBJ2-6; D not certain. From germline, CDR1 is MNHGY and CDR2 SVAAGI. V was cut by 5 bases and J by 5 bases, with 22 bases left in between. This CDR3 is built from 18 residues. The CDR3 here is CASSKVNLRQSRANVLTF. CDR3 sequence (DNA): TGTGCCAGCAGTAAAGTGAACTTACGACAAAGTCGGGCCAACGTCCTGACTTTC.

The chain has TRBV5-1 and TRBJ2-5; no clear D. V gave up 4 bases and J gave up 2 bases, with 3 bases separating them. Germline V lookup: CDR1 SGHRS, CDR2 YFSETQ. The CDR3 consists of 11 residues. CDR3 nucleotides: TGCGCCAGCAGCCATCAAGAGACCCAGTACTTC. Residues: CASSHQETQYF. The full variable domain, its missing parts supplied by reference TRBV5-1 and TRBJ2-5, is KAGVTQTPRYLIKTRGQQVTLSCSPISGHRSVSWYQQTPGQGLQFLFEYFSETQRNKGNFPGRFSGRQFSNSRSEMNVSTLELGDSALYLCASSHQETQYFGPGTRLLVL.

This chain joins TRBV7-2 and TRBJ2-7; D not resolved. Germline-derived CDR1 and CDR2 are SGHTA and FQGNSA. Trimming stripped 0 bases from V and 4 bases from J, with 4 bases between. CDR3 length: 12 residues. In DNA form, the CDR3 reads TGTGCCAGCAGCTTAGCCCCTTACGAGCAGTACTTC. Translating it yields CASSLAPYEQYF.

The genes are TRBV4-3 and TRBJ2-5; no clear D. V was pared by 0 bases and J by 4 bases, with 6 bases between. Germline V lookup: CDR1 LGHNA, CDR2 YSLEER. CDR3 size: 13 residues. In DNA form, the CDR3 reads TGCGCCAGCAGCCAAGAAAACTCAGAGACCCAGTACTTC. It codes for CASSQENSETQYF.

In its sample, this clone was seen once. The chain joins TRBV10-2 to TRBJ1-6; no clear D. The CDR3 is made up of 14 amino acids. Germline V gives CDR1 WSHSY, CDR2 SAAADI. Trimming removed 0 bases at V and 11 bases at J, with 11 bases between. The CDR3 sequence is CASSESAGLPPLHF. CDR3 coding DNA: TGCGCCAGCAGTGAGTCGGCTGGGCTTCCACCCCTCCACTTT.

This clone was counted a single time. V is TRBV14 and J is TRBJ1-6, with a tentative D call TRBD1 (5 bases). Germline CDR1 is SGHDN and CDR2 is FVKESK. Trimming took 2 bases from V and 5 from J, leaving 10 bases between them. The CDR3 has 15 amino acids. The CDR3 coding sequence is TGTGCCAGCAGCCAAAATAGACAGAATAATTCACCCCTCCACTTT. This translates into CASSQNRQNNSPLHF.

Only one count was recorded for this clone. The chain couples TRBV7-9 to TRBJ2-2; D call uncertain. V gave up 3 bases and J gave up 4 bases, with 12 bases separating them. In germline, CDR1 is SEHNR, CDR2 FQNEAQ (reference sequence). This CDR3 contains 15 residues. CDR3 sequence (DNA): TGTGCCAGCAGCTTTTCAGAGATGGGCACCGGGGAGCTGTTTTTT. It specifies CASSFSEMGTGELFF.

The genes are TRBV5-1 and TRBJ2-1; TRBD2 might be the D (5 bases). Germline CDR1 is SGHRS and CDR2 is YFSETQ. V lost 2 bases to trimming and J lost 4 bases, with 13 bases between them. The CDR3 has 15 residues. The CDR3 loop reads CASSFGRSGYNEQFF. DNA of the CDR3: TGCGCCAGCAGCTTCGGCAGGTCGGGGTACAATGAGCAGTTCTTC.

CDR3 sequence reads: CASSVGYNTEAFF. The CDR3 DNA reads as TGTGCCAGCAGTGTAGGATATAACACTGAAGCTTTCTTT. The genes are TRBV25-1 and TRBJ1-1, with D unclear. The germline CDR1 and CDR2 sequences are MGHDK and SYGVNS. CDR3 size: 13 residues. V lost 4 bases, J lost 2 bases, and 8 bases lay in between.

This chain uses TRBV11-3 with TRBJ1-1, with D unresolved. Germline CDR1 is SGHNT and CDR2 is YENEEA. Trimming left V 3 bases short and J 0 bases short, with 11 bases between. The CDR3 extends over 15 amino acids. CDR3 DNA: TGTGCCAGCAGCTTCGGCGACATCATGAACACTGAAGCTTTCTTT. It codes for CASSFGDIMNTEAFF.

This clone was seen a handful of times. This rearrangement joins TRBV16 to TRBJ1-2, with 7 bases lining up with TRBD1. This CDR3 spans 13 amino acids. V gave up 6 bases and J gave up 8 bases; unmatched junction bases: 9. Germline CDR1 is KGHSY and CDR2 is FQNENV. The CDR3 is CASSQGDRGGYTF. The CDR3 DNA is TGTGCCAGCAGTCAGGGGGACAGAGGCGGCTACACCTTC.

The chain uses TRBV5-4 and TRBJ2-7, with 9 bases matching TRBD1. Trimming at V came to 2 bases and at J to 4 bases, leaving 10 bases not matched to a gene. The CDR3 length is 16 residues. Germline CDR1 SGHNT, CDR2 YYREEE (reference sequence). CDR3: CASSFSVGQGMYEQYF. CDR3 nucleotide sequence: TGTGCCAGCAGCTTTAGTGTGGGACAGGGAATGTACGAGCAGTACTTC. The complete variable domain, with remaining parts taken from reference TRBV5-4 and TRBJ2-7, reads ETGVTQSPTHLIKTRGQQVTLRCSSQSGHNTVSWYQQALGQGPQFIFQYYREEENGRGNFPPRFSGLQFPNYSSELNVNALELDDSALYLCASSFSVGQGMYEQYFGPGTRLTVT.

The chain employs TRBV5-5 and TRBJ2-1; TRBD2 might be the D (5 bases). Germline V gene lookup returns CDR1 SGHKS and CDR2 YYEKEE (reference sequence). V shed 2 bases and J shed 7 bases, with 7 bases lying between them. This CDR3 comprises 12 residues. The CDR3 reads CASSFGGNEQFF. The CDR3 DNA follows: TGTGCCAGCAGCTTTGGCGGGAATGAGCAGTTCTTC.

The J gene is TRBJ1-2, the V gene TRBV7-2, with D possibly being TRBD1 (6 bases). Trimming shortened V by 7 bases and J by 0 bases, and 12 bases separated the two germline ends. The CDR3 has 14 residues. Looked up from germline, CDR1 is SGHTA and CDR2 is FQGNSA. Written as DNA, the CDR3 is TGTGCCAGCACCCTGGGACAAGCTAACTATGGCTACACCTTC. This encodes CASTLGQANYGYTF.

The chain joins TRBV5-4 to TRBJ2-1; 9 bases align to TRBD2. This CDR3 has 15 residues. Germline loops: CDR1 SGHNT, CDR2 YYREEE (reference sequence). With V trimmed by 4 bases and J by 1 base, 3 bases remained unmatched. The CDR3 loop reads CASSQTSGSYNEQFF. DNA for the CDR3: TGTGCCAGCAGCCAAACTAGCGGGTCCTACAATGAGCAGTTCTTC.

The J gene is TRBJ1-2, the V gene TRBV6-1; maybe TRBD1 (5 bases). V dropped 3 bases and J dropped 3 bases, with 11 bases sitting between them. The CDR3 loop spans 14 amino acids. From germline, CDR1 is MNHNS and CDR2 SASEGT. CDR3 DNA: TGTGCCAGCAGTGATTCCGGGACTTACTATGGCTACACCTTC. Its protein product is CASSDSGTYYGYTF.

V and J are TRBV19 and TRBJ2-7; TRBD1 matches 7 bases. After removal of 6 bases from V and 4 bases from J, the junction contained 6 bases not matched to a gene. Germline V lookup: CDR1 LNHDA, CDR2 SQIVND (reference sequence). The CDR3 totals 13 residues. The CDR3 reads CASSSGTVYEQYF. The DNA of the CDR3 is TGTGCCAGTAGCTCCGGGACAGTATACGAGCAGTACTTC.

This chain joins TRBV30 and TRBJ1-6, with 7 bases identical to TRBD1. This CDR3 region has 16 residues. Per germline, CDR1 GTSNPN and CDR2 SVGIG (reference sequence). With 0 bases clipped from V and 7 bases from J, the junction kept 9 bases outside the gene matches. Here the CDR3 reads CAWSVQQGLRNSPLHF. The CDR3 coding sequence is TGTGCCTGGAGTGTACAACAGGGGTTGCGGAATTCACCCCTCCACTTT.

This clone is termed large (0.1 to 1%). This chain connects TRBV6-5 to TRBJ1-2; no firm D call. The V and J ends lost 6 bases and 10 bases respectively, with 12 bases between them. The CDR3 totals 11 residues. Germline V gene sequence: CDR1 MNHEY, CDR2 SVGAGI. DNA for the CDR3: TGTGCCAGCAGCGGCGGTTTGGACTACACCTTC. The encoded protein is CASSGGLDYTF.

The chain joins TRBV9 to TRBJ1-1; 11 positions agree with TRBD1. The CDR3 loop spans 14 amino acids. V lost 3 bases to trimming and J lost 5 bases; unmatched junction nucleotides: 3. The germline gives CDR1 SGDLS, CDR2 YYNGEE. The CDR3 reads CASSAGTGGTEAFF. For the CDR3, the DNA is TGTGCCAGCAGCGCCGGGACAGGGGGAACTGAAGCTTTCTTT. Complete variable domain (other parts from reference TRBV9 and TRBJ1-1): DSGVTQTPKHLITATGQRVTLRCSPRSGDLSVYWYQQSLDQGLQFLIQYYNGEERAKGNILERFSAQQFPDLHSELNLSSLELGDSALYFCASSAGTGGTEAFFGQGTRLTVV.

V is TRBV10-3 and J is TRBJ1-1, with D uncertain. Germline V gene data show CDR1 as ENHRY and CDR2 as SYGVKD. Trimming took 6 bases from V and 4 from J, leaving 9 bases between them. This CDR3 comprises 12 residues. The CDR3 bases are TGTGCCATCAGGAGAGAGGGCACTGAAGCTTTCTTT. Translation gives CAIRREGTEAFF.

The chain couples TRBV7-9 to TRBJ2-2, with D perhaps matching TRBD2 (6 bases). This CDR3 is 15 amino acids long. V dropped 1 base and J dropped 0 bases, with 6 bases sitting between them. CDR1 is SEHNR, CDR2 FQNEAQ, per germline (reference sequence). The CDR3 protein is CASSLERANTGELFF. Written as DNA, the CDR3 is TGTGCCAGCAGCTTAGAGCGGGCGAACACCGGGGAGCTGTTTTTT. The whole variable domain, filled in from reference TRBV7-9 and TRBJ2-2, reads DTGVSQNPRHKITKRGQNVTFRCDPISEHNRLYWYRQTLGQGPEFLTYFQNEAQLEKSRLLSDRFSAERPKGSFSTLEIQRTEQGDSAMYLCASSLERANTGELFFGEGSRLTVL.

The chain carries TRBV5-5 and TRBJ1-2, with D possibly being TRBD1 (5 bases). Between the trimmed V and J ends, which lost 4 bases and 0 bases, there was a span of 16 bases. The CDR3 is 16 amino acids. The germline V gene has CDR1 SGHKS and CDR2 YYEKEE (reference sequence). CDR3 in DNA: TGTGCCAGCAGCGCCAGCCACAGGACTGCTAACTATGGCTACACCTTC. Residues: CASSASHRTANYGYTF.

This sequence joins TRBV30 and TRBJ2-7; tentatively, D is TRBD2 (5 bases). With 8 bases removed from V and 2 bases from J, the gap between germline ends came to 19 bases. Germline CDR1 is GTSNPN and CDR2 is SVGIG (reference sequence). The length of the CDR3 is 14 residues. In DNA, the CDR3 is TGTGCCCTCAGGAGAGGCGGAGGTACCTACGAGCAGTACTTC. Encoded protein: CALRRGGGTYEQYF.

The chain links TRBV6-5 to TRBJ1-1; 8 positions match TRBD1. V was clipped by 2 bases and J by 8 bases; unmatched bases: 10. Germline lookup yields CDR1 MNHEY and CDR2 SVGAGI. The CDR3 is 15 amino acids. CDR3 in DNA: TGTGCCAGCAGTTACACTGGGACCACAGGGGGAGAAGCTTTCTTT. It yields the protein CASSYTGTTGGEAFF.